This paragraph covers one T cell receptor beta chain sequence. Its antigen is not identified. The sample belongs to a study of T cells in pancreatic ductal adenocarcinoma. Assay used: immunoSEQ multiplex PCR; TCRdb lists only in-frame clones, some missing. Of around 100,000 clones listed, roughly 96% are singletons. The CDR3 length is 17 residues. Germline V lookup: CDR1 KGHSH, CDR2 LQKENI. The junction had 8 bases not matched to a gene; V was cut back by 3 bases and J by 0 bases. Study findings and constraints: Results skew toward the minority of patients with early-stage disease. Tumor samples had fewer productive templates and roughly 7.3-fold fewer unique clonotypes than blood.

The selected patients with pancreatic ductal adenocarcinoma had surgery but no neoadjuvant therapy. Source material: PBMCs. J is TRBJ1-5 and V is TRBV18; TRBD1 matches 7 bases. The source is a human donor with pancreatic ductal adenocarcinoma. This CDR3 reads CASSPRPGTDSNQPQHF. The CDR3 nucleotides read TGTGCCAGCTCACCTCGTCCCGGGACAGATAGCAATCAGCCCCAGCATTTT.